Shown below are 20 T cell receptor beta chains from a single sample sequenced in a study of blood T cells in healthy people across ages. Primed by a sample-barcoded 5' primer and a J-beta primer mix, a second PCR proceeded for about 6 to 11 cycles. One entry per CDR3 protein results from TCRdb running MiXCR on the 5' RACE reads. This table has approximately 1.5 million distinct CDR3 sequences, 40% to 45% appearing once. Sequences were obtained from blood. These receptors all stem from a woman under 30 in good health.

To note about this clonotype: One base away lies a much larger clone, so this may be a sequencing read error. The chain joins TRBV25-1 to TRBJ1-5; D might be TRBD1 (6 bases). The germline gives CDR1 MGHDK, CDR2 SYGVNS. The CDR3 spans 14 residues. The CDR3, as DNA: TGTACCAGCAGTGCCCGACAGGGCAATCAGCCCCAGCATTTT. Translated: CTSSARQGNQPQHF. Supplemented by reference TRBV25-1 and TRBJ1-5, the full variable domain reads EADIYQTPRYLVIGTGKKITLECSQTMGHDKMYWYQQDPGMELHLIHYSYGVNSTEKGDLSSESTVSRIRTEHFPLTLESARPSHTSQYLCTSSARQGNQPQHFGDGTRLSIL.

The J gene is TRBJ1-1, the V gene TRBV20-1; D call uncertain. This CDR3 is 13 amino acids long. CDR1 is DFQATT, CDR2 SNEGSKA, per germline (reference sequence). V was trimmed by 0 bases and J by 1 base, leaving 6 bases between them. Here the CDR3 DNA reads TGCAGTGCTAGAGATGATGGGAACACTGAAGCTTTCTTT. Translating it yields CSARDDGNTEAFF.

On this clonotype: A much bigger clone sits one base away, suggesting this may be a read error. The gene calls are TRBV29-1 and TRBJ2-1, with D possibly TRBD1 on 6 matching bases. CDR1 and CDR2 from the germline V gene are SQVTM and ANQGSEA. The CDR3 covers 12 residues. The CDR3 DNA follows: TGCGGCGGCCTAGGGGGAAGGAATGAGCAGTTCTTC. Its translation is CGGLGGRNEQFF.

As to this clonotype: The junction shows a germline mismatch at one end, possibly a read error. The chain is built from TRBV7-9 and TRBJ1-1; possibly TRBD1 for D (6 bases). The CDR3 loop spans 13 amino acids. Germline values: CDR1 SEHNR, CDR2 FQNEAQ (reference sequence). The CDR3 region has the DNA TGTGCTAGCAGCGCAACAGGGACCACTGAAGCTTTCTTT. Residues: CASSATGTTEAFF.

J is TRBJ2-5 and V is TRBV20-1; TRBD2 aligns across 7 bases. Germline CDR1 reads DFQATT; CDR2 reads SNEGSKA (reference sequence). The J segment lost 2 bases and the V segment lost 1 base, leaving 4 bases of the junction unmatched. The CDR3 spans 14 residues. The CDR3 DNA follows: TGCAGTGCTAGAGCGGGGGGATTACAAGAGACCCAGTACTTC. This translates into CSARAGGLQETQYF.

This chain uses TRBV7-2 with TRBJ2-1; D is perhaps TRBD2 (6 bases). There are 13 residues in the CDR3. Trimming stripped 3 bases from V and 7 bases from J, with 10 bases between. Germline V lookup: CDR1 SGHTA, CDR2 FQGNSA. In nucleotides, the CDR3 is TGTGCCAGCAGCTTCCTAGCGCGGAATGAGCAGTTCTTC. Translation: CASSFLARNEQFF.

As to this clonotype: At one of its ends the junction is not consistent with the germline gene, which may arise from a read error. This chain uses TRBV5-6 with TRBJ2-4; D gene unclear. The CDR3 totals 14 residues. CDR1 and CDR2 (germline): SGHDT, YYEEEE. The CDR3 sequence: CATSRTLAKNIQYF. The DNA of the CDR3 is TGTGCCACCAGCCGAACCCTAGCCAAAAACATTCAGTACTTC.

V usage is TRBV7-9 and J usage is TRBJ1-4; D remains unclear. Germline-derived CDR1 and CDR2 are SEHNR and FQNEAQ (reference sequence). V lost 5 bases to trimming and J lost 4 bases, with 14 bases between them. This CDR3 contains 15 residues. CDR3 sequence: CASSPGVKGNEKLFF. The CDR3 DNA reads as TGTGCCAGCAGCCCCGGTGTAAAGGGTAATGAAAAACTGTTTTTT.

The chain uses TRBV7-2 and TRBJ1-2; D not certain. The CDR3 runs 14 residues. V was shortened by 5 bases and J by 0 bases, with 10 bases between the two germline ends. Germline V CDR1 and CDR2: SGHTA, FQGNSA. DNA of the CDR3: TGTGCCAGCAGCCCATCGGCCACTAACTATGGCTACACCTTC. Residues: CASSPSATNYGYTF.

As regards this clonotype: A junction boundary mismatches the germline segment, possibly from a read error. The chain joins TRBV7-2 to TRBJ2-5; 7 bases line up with TRBD1. The J call is uncertain, as TRBJ2-7 better fits the DNA end. CDR1 is SGHTA, CDR2 FQGNSA, per germline. This CDR3 region has 12 residues. The CDR3, as DNA: TGTGCCCGCAGCAGACAGGGCTACGAGCAGTACTTC. Translated: CARSRQGYEQYF.

The chain employs TRBV20-1 and TRBJ2-1, with D uncertain. Germline lookup yields CDR1 DFQATT and CDR2 SNEGSKA (reference sequence). This CDR3 comprises 12 residues. The ends were cut back, 3 bases at V and 5 bases at J, with 8 bases in the middle. CDR3 sequence (DNA): TGCAGTGCTAGTCGGCTAGACAATGAGCAGTTCTTC. Its protein is CSASRLDNEQFF.

This clonotype has a handful of counts. The rearrangement joins TRBV28 to TRBJ2-2, with D unclear. Trimming shortened V by 4 bases and J by 5 bases, and 11 bases separated the two germline ends. Per germline, CDR1 MDHEN and CDR2 SYDVKM. This CDR3 has 14 amino acids. In DNA form, the CDR3 reads TGTGCCAGCAGTTCGCCCCCGAGGACCGGGGAGCTGTTTTTT. Protein sequence: CASSSPPRTGELFF.

This clonotype has more than one count but fewer than ten. The rearrangement uses TRBV6-5 and TRBJ2-5, with 7 bases aligning to TRBD1. CDR3 length: 13 residues. Trimming at V came to 2 bases and at J to 11 bases, leaving 8 bases not matched to a gene. The germline gives CDR1 MNHEY, CDR2 SVGAGI. The CDR3 DNA sequence: TGTGCCAGCAGTTACCCCAGGGGGAATGAGCAGTACTTC. It codes for CASSYPRGNEQYF.

The V and J genes are TRBV9 and TRBJ2-1, with 8 bases that match TRBD2. This CDR3 comprises 20 residues. The V gene end was trimmed by 4 bases and the J gene end by 0 bases; junction bases not matched to a gene: 18. Germline V CDR1 and CDR2: SGDLS, YYNGEE. In DNA form, the CDR3 reads TGTGCCAGCAGCTCCTCAGGCGGGAGGAGGGGACCGAGCTCCTACAATGAGCAGTTCTTC. Its protein product is CASSSSGGRRGPSSYNEQFF.

CDR3 amino acids: CSVAIGGPYGYTF. The CDR3 nucleotides are TGCAGCGTTGCAATAGGGGGCCCCTATGGCTACACCTTC. The chain recombines TRBV29-1 with TRBJ1-2; 7 bases line up with TRBD1. From germline, CDR1 is SQVTM and CDR2 ANQGSEA. The V gene end was trimmed by 4 bases and the J gene end by 4 bases; junction bases not matched to a gene: 6. The CDR3 covers 13 residues.

CDR3 in amino acids: CASSAILAGGHIQYF. CDR3 in DNA: TGTGCCAGCAGTGCCATACTAGCGGGGGGGCACATTCAGTACTTC. V is TRBV25-1 and J is TRBJ2-4; 13 bases are shared with TRBD2. The germline V gene has CDR1 MGHDK and CDR2 SYGVNS. The V and J ends lost 4 bases and 8 bases, in that order; junction bases with no gene match: 5. The CDR3 contains 15 residues. The full variable domain, completed using reference TRBV25-1 and TRBJ2-4, is EADIYQTPRYLVIGTGKKITLECSQTMGHDKMYWYQQDPGMELHLIHYSYGVNSTEKGDLSSESTVSRIRTEHFPLTLESARPSHTSQYLCASSAILAGGHIQYFGAGTRLSVL.

CDR3 sequence: CAISESEGPPEAFF. CDR3 nucleotides: TGTGCCATCAGTGAGTCTGAAGGGCCCCCTGAAGCTTTCTTT. V usage is TRBV10-3 and J usage is TRBJ1-1; D call uncertain. CDR1 ENHRY and CDR2 SYGVKD come from the germline V gene. CDR3 length: 14 amino acids. Trimming stripped 0 bases from V and 6 bases from J, with 11 bases between.

This clonotype was picked up a small number of times. The chain links TRBV7-2 to TRBJ1-2, with 9 bases aligning to TRBD1. J was trimmed by 5 bases and V by 3 bases; bases with no gene match: 4. This CDR3 region has 14 residues. In germline, CDR1 is SGHTA, CDR2 FQGNSA. The CDR3 is CASSFDRGEYGYTF. The CDR3 DNA reads as TGTGCCAGCAGCTTCGACAGGGGGGAATATGGCTACACCTTC.

The chain links TRBV18 to TRBJ1-5, with 7 bases lining up with TRBD1. Losses at the gene ends were 3 bases for V and 4 bases for J; bases not matched to a gene: 6. Germline V gene sequence: CDR1 KGHSH, CDR2 LQKENI. The CDR3 sequence is 15 residues long. The CDR3 protein is CASSPQGGQNQPQHF. CDR3 nucleotide sequence: TGTGCCAGCTCACCCCAGGGGGGGCAGAATCAGCCCCAGCATTTT.

This clonotype was observed a few times. This chain's CDR3 is CASSPSQEQFF. The CDR3 bases are TGTGCCAGCAGCCCCTCACAAGAGCAGTTCTTC. This chain links TRBV7-8 with TRBJ2-1; unclear D gene. V shed 5 bases and J shed 10 bases, with 9 bases lying between them. The CDR3 has 11 amino acids. Germline CDR1 and CDR2: SGHVS and FQNEAQ.